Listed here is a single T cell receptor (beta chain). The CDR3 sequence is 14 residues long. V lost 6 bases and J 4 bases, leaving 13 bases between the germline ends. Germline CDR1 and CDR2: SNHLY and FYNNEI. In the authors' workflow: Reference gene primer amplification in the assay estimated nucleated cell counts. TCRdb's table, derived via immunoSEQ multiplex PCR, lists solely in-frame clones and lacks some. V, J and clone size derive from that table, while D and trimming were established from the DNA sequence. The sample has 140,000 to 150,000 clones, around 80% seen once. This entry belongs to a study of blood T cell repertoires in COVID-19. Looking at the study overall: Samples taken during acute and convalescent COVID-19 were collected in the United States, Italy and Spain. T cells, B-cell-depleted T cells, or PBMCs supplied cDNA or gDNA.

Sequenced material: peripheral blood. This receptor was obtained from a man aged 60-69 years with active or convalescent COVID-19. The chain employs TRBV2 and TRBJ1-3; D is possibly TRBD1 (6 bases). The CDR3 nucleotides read TGTGCCAGCAGAAGGGGGGGGCAAGGAAACACCATATATTTT. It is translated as CASRRGGQGNTIYF.